Sequencing of this TCR beta chain was carried out in a study of early T cells in non-severe SARS-CoV-2 infection. This CDR3 has 14 amino acids. CDR1 and CDR2 from the germline V gene are KGHDR and SFDVKD. V lost 3 bases, J lost 7 bases, and 5 bases stayed unmatched. This clonotype was observed many times. TCRdb used MiXCR to reprocess the 5' RACE reads, holding one entry per CDR3 protein. The sample records 50,000 to 60,000 distinct CDR3 sequences, approximately 6.3% being singletons. The chain carries TRBV24-1 and TRBJ1-1; 9 bases are shared with TRBD1. The clonotype comes from an adult who was a healthcare worker with PCR-confirmed SARS-CoV-2 infection or an uninfected control (not recorded which). The input for sequencing was whole blood, taken at baseline. In DNA, the CDR3 is TGTGCCACCAGTGATCCGACAGGGGGAGATGAAGCTTTCTTT. Translation gives CATSDPTGGDEAFF.